Listed below are T cell receptor beta chains from one sample, sequenced in a study of T-cell reconstitution after alpha-beta-depleted transplantation in children. TCRdb ran MiXCR on the PCR reads and lists one entry per CDR3 protein. The sample consists of around 60,000 distinct CDR3 sequences, 44% of them appearing once. The sequenced sample was PBMCs, mostly from graft donor cells, obtained 360 days after TCRalphabeta/CD19-depleted stem cell transplant. These receptors all stem from a male patient under 18 who had a stem cell transplant for acute lymphoblastic leukemia, so the T cells may come from the graft donor. Both conserved end residues are part of each CDR3. Fields, in order: D gene, CDR3 length, V gene, clone size, J gene, CDR3 DNA, CDR3 protein. D genes are given only for firm matches. Clone size is given for some rows only: seen once, a few or many times, or a class if the clone is expanded.

-,12,TRBV9,-,TRBJ1-1,TGTGCCAGCAGCGTAGAAGACACTGAAGCTTTCTTT,CASSVEDTEAFF
-,13,TRBV5-1,few,TRBJ2-1,TGCGCCAGCAGCTTGGGGCTCATTCGTGAGCAGTTCTTC,CASSLGLIREQFF
-,14,TRBV20-1,many,TRBJ1-5,TGCAGTGCTATTCGCAGGGGAGCAAATCAGCCCCAGCATTTT,CSAIRRGANQPQHF
TRBD1,17,TRBV28,few,TRBJ2-3,TGTGCCAGCAGTCCGATATTGGACAGGGCCCCCACAGATACGCAGTATTTT,CASSPILDRAPTDTQYF
TRBD1,15,TRBV28,once,TRBJ2-3,TGTGCCAGCAGTTTGCCTGGGACAGGGCTGAATACGCAGTATTTT,CASSLPGTGLNTQYF
TRBD1,14,TRBV6-7,-,TRBJ2-3,TGTGCCAGCAGTTCGCCCTCACAGGGGGATACGCAGTATTTT,CASSSPSQGDTQYF
TRBD1,17,TRBV28,-,TRBJ2-6,TGTGCCACTTCGGGGGACAGGGTATTCTTCGGGGCCAACGTCCTGACTTTC,CATSGDRVFFGANVLTF
TRBD2,14,TRBV29-1,-,TRBJ2-1,TGCAGCTCCCGAATCGGGACTAGGGGCAATGAGCAGTTCTTC,CSSRIGTRGNEQFF
-,17,TRBV12-3/TRBV12-4,few,TRBJ2-4,TGTGCCAGCATCCCGAGGGATAGGCCCCCCACCAAAAACATTCAGTACTTC,CASIPRDRPPTKNIQYF
-,14,TRBV5-1,-,TRBJ1-1,TGCGCCAGCAGCTTGGGCAGGGCAGGGGCTGAAGCTTTCTTT,CASSLGRAGAEAFF
-,13,TRBV29-1,-,TRBJ2-7,TGCAGCGTTGAACGCACTAGCCCACACGAGCAGTACTTC,CSVERTSPHEQYF
-,12,TRBV21-1,-,TRBJ2-5,TGTGCCAGCAGCAAAAGGGCGGAGACCCAGTACTTC,CASSKRAETQYF
-,13,TRBV4-2,once,TRBJ2-7,TGTGCCAGTGGATCCTTTGTTGGGTACGAGCAGTACTTC,CASGSFVGYEQYF
-,14,TRBV4-1,-,TRBJ2-1,TGCGCCAGCAGCCAAGATGTGGGGGAAAATGAGCAGTTCTTC,CASSQDVGENEQFF
-,16,TRBV6-1,-,TRBJ2-7,TGTGCCAGCAGGGACCTTTCCCCGACGGTTTCCTACGAGCAGTACTTC,CASRDLSPTVSYEQYF
-,13,TRBV6-1,-,TRBJ1-6,TGTGCCAGCTCGGGCGACAGTCATTCACCCCTCCACTTT,CASSGDSHSPLHF